This TCR beta chain is drawn from a study of vaccination and CD4 T cells after COVID-19. About the research overall: SARS-CoV-2, HCoV-NL63, HCoV-OC43 and HCoV-229E supplied the overlapping spike peptides used to stimulate cells.

Oncomine TCR Beta short-read sequencing was applied to DNA from cultured CD4+ T cells. MiXCR was run by TCRdb on the PCR reads, yielding one entry per CDR3 protein. Of approximately 12,000 distinct CDR3 sequences detected, 25% to 35% appear once; the ten largest clones hold 13%. This clonotype was counted between two and nine times. The target antigen is unknown. The CDR3 is 15 residues long. Germline CDR1 MDHEN, CDR2 SYDVKM. The sample's treatment: roughly 10-day PBMC culture with coronavirus spike peptide pools or control peptides (ViraFEST assay). The TCR was taken from a human donor who had recovered from COVID-19. The chain recombines TRBV28 with TRBJ2-1, with D perhaps TRBD1 (5 bases). The end of the DNA is better explained by TRBJ2-7, so the J call may be wrong. The sample consisted of CD4+ T cells from blood, cultured in vitro, taken after SARS-CoV-2 vaccination. The CDR3 DNA follows: TGTGCCAGCAGTTTACCGAAGGGGCGCGGTCAAGAGCAGTACTTC. Protein product: CASSLPKGRGQEQYF.